This TCR beta chain was identified in a study of blood T cell repertoires in COVID-19. Overall study: From the United States, Italy and Spain came samples of acute and convalescent COVID-19. T cells, B-cell-depleted T cells, or PBMCs supplied cDNA or gDNA.

There are 17 residues in the CDR3. Germline lookup yields CDR1 MNHEY and CDR2 SVGEGT. Losses at the gene ends were 5 bases for V and 0 bases for J; bases not matched to a gene: 9. Under the authors' procedure: Cell counts per sample came from amplifying reference gene primers. Repertoires were generated with immunoSEQ multiplex PCR, while TCRdb's copy carries only in-frame clones and drops some. The V and J calls and clone size are taken from that table; D and trimming were inferred from the DNA. The table has just under 80,000 clones, around 90% seen once. The sample comprised peripheral blood. V gene TRBV6-2 or TRBV6-3 combines with J gene TRBJ1-5, with 8 bases aligning to TRBD1. The sequence came from a human donor in a cohort sampled during active COVID-19. The DNA of the CDR3 is TGTGCCAGCAGTCCACGACAGGGGAGCTATAGCAATCAGCCCCAGCATTTT. Amino acids: CASSPRQGSYSNQPQHF.